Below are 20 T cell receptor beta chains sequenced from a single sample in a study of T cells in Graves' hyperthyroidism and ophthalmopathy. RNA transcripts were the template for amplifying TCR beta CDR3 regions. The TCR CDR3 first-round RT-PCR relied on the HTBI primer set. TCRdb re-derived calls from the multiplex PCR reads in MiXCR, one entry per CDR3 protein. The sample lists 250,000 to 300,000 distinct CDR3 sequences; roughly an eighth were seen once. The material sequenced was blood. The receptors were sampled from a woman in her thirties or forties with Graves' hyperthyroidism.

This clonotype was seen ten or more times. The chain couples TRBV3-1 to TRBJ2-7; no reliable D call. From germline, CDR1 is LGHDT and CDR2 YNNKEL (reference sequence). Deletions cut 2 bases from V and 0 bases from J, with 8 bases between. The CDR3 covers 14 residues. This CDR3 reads CASSQTDASYEQYF. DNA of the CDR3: TGTGCCAGCAGCCAAACGGACGCCTCCTACGAGCAGTACTTC.

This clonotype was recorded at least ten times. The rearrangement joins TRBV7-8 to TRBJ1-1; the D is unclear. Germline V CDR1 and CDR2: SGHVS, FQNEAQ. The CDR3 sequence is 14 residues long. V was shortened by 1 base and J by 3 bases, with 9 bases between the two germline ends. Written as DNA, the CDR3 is TGTGCCAGCAGCTTAGAGGCGACTTACACTGAAGCTTTCTTT. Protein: CASSLEATYTEAFF.

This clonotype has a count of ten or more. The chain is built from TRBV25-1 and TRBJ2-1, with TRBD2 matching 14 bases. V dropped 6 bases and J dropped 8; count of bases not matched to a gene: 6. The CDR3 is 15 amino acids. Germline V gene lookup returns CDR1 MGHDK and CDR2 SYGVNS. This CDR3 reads CASRKTSGRGHEQFF. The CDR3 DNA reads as TGTGCCAGCAGAAAGACTAGCGGGAGGGGTCATGAGCAGTTCTTC.

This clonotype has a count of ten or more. The DNA of the CDR3 is TGTGCCACCAGTGATTTGGACGGACCTAGCACAGATACGCAGTATTTT. Amino acids: CATSDLDGPSTDTQYF. V and J are TRBV24-1 and TRBJ2-3; no definite D call. V gave up 0 bases and J gave up 0 bases, with 9 bases separating them. CDR3 size: 16 residues. Germline CDR1 reads KGHDR; CDR2 reads SFDVKD.

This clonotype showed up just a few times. This CDR3 reads CASSQISYGLETQYF. The CDR3, as DNA: TGTGCCAGCAGCCAAATCTCATATGGGTTGGAGACCCAGTACTTC. The chain carries TRBV3-1 and TRBJ2-5; no firm D call. The germline CDR1 and CDR2 sequences are LGHDT and YNNKEL (reference sequence). The V end was cut by 2 bases, the J end by 5 bases, with 15 bases between. This CDR3 has 15 amino acids.

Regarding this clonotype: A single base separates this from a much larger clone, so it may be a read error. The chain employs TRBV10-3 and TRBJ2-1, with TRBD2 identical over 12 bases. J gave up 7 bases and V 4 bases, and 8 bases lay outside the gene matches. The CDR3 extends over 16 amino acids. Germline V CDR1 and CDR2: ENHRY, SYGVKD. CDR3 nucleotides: TGTGCCATCAGTGGCCCCGGACTAGCGGGGTTTAATGAGCAGTTCTTC. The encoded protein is CAISGPGLAGFNEQFF.

CDR3 nucleotides: TGTGCCAGCAGCTCGGACAGGGGGCCCTACGAGCAGTACTTC. Translated: CASSSDRGPYEQYF. The chain recombines TRBV6-1 with TRBJ2-7; 11 nucleotides line up with TRBD1. This CDR3 comprises 14 residues. After removal of 6 bases from V and 2 bases from J, the junction contained 3 bases not matched to a gene. Germline CDR1 reads MNHNS; CDR2 reads SASEGT.

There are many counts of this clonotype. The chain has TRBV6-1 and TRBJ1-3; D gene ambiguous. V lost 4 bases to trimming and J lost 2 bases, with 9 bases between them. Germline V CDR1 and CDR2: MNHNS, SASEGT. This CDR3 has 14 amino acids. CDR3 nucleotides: TGTGCCAGCAGTGCGGTCGGGGCTGGAAACACCATATATTTT. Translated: CASSAVGAGNTIYF.

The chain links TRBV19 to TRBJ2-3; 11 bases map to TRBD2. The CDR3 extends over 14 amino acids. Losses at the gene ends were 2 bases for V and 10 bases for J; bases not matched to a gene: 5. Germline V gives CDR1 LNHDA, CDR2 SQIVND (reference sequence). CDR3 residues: CASSIKLAGVAQYF. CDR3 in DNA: TGTGCCAGTAGTATAAAACTAGCGGGAGTGGCGCAGTATTTT.

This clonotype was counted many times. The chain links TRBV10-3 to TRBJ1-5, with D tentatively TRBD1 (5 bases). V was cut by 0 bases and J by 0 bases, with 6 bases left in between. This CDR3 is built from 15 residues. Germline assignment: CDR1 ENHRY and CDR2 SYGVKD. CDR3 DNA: TGTGCCATCAGTGAGTCGGGGGGTAGCAATCAGCCCCAGCATTTT. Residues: CAISESGGSNQPQHF.

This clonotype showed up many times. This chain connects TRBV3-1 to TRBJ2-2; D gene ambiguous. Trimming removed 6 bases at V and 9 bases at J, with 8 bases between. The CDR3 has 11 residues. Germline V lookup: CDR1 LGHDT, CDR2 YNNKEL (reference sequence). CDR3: CASSGSRELFF. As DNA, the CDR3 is TGTGCCAGCAGTGGGTCCCGGGAGCTGTTTTTT.

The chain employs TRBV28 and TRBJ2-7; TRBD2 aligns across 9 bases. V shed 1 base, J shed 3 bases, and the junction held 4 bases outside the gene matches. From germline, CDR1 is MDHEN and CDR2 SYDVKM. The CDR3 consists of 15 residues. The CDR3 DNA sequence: TGTGCCAGCAGTTTATTAGCGGGAGAGATCTACGAGCAGTACTTC. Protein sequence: CASSLLAGEIYEQYF.

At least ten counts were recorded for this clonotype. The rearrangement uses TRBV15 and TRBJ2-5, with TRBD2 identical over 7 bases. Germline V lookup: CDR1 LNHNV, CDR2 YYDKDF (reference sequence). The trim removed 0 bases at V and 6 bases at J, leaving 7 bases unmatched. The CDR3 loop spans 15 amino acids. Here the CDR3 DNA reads TGTGCCACCAGCAGAGATCTTGGGACTATACAGACCCAGTACTTC. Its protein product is CATSRDLGTIQTQYF.

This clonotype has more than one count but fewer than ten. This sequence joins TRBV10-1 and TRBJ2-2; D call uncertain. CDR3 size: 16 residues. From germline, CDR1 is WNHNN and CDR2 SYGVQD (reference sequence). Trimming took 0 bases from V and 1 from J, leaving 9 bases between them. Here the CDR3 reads CASSESIQKNTGELFF. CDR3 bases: TGCGCCAGCAGTGAGTCGATTCAGAAGAACACCGGGGAGCTGTTTTTT.

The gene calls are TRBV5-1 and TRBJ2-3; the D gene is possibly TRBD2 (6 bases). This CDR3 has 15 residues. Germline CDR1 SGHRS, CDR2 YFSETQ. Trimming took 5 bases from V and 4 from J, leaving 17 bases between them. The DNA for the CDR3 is TGCGCCAGCAGTTGGCTGGGAGGACGCGCAGATACGCAGTATTTT. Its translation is CASSWLGGRADTQYF.

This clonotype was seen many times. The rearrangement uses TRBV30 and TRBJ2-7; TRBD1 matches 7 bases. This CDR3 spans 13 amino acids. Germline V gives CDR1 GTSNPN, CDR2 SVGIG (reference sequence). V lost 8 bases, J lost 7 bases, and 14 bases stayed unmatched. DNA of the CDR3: TGTGCCCTAAAAAGGACAGGACCCGGGGAGCAGTACTTC. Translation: CALKRTGPGEQYF.

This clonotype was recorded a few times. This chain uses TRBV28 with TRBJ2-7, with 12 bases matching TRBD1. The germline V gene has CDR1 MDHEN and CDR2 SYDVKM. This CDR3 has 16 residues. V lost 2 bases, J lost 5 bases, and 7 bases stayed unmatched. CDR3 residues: CASSLGGTGGVNEQYF. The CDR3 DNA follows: TGTGCCAGCAGTTTAGGCGGGACAGGGGGCGTGAACGAGCAGTACTTC.

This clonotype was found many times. The CDR3 reads CASSEGALAGNEQFF. The CDR3 DNA reads as TGTGCCAGCAGTGAAGGGGCACTAGCGGGAAACGAGCAGTTCTTC. The V and J genes are TRBV2 and TRBJ2-1; TRBD2 matches 10 bases. Germline assignment: CDR1 SNHLY and CDR2 FYNNEI. J was trimmed by 10 bases and V by 1 base; bases with no gene match: 7. The CDR3 extends over 15 amino acids.

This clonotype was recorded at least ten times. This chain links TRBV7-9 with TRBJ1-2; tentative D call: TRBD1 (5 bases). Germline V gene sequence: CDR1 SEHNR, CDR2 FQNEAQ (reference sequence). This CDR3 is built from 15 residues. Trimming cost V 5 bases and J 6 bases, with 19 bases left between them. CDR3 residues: CASSHTGRVYDGYTF. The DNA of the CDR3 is TGTGCCAGCAGCCACACGGGGCGAGTTTACGATGGCTACACCTTC.

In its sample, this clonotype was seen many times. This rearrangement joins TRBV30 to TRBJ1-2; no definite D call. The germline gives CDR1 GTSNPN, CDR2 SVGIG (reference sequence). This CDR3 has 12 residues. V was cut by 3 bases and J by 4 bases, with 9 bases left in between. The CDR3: CAWSVEAYGYTF. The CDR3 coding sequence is TGTGCCTGGAGCGTCGAGGCCTATGGCTACACCTTC.